Below are 20 T cell receptor beta chains sequenced from a single sample in a study of blood T cell repertoires in COVID-19. Clones were sequenced by immunoSEQ multiplex PCR, and TCRdb holds only the in-frame ones, with some missing. The table lists 130,000 to 150,000 clones, 81% of them singletons. Sequencing was performed on peripheral blood. The origin of the receptors is a human donor in a cohort sampled during active COVID-19.

The rearrangement uses TRBV5-1 and TRBJ2-1; 10 bases are a match to TRBD1. Per the germline V gene, CDR1 is SGHRS and CDR2 is YFSETQ. This CDR3 region has 14 residues. V was clipped by 0 bases and J by 8 bases; unmatched bases: 2. CDR3 amino acids: CASSLGTGGDEQFF. In DNA form, the CDR3 reads TGCGCCAGCAGCTTGGGGACAGGGGGAGATGAGCAGTTCTTC. Filled out from reference TRBV5-1 and TRBJ2-1, the complete variable domain reads KAGVTQTPRYLIKTRGQQVTLSCSPISGHRSVSWYQQTPGQGLQFLFEYFSETQRNKGNFPGRFSGRQFSNSRSEMNVSTLELGDSALYLCASSLGTGGDEQFFGPGTRLTVL.

This clone was counted only a few times. The CDR3 is CASSPPGTGGGYTF. The CDR3 DNA follows: TGTGCCAGCAGCCCCCCCGGGACAGGGGGTGGCTACACCTTC. V usage is TRBV7-2 and J usage is TRBJ1-2; 11 bases align to TRBD1. Germline V gives CDR1 SGHTA, CDR2 FQGNSA. The CDR3 is 14 amino acids. With 5 bases clipped from V and 7 bases from J, the junction kept 6 bases outside the gene matches.

This chain connects TRBV7-9 to TRBJ1-6; TRBD1 matches at 9 bases. Germline assignment: CDR1 SEHNR and CDR2 FQNEAQ (reference sequence). The V segment lost 5 bases and the J segment 10 bases; nucleotides outside the gene matches: 9. This CDR3 is 15 amino acids long. The DNA of the CDR3 is TGTGCCAGCAGCAGCACTACAGGGGGCCCCTCACCCCTCCACTTT. As protein: CASSSTTGGPSPLHF.

This chain uses TRBV7-6 with TRBJ2-7; TRBD2 matches 11 bases. The CDR3 covers 15 residues. CDR1 and CDR2 (germline): SGHVS, FNYEAQ. J was trimmed by 2 bases and V by 6 bases; bases with no gene match: 6. The CDR3 nucleotides read TGTGCCAGCAGAGAACTAGCGGGAGATGCCTACGAGCAGTACTTC. Amino acid sequence: CASRELAGDAYEQYF.

This clone was seen only once. This sequence joins TRBV10-3 and TRBJ2-7; a possible D gene is TRBD2 (6 bases). The CDR3 sequence is 12 residues long. Per germline, CDR1 ENHRY and CDR2 SYGVKD. V was pared by 8 bases and J by 1 base, with 9 bases between. The CDR3 DNA reads as TGTGCCATCGGAGGAGGGTCCTACGAGCAGTACTTC. As protein: CAIGGGSYEQYF.

This sequence joins TRBV7-9 and TRBJ1-5, with TRBD1 as a possible D gene (6 bases). Per the germline V gene, CDR1 is SEHNR and CDR2 is FQNEAQ (reference sequence). CDR3 length equals 14 residues. The V end lost 8 bases, the J end lost 0 bases, and 11 bases lay between the germline ends. As DNA, the CDR3 is TGTGCCAGCTCGGGGGGGCTTAGCAATCAGCCCCAGCATTTT. Translated: CASSGGLSNQPQHF.

The rearrangement joins TRBV6-4 to TRBJ1-6; tentative D call: TRBD1 (6 bases). Per the germline V gene, CDR1 is MRHNA and CDR2 is SNTAGT. Trimming took 6 bases from V and 10 from J, leaving 19 bases between them. CDR3 length: 15 amino acids. This CDR3 reads CASRPKGGARSPLHF. DNA for the CDR3: TGTGCCAGCAGGCCTAAGGGGGGGGCTAGGTCACCCCTCCACTTT.

This clone appeared once. The rearrangement links TRBV5-6 to TRBJ2-3; 9 bases map to TRBD2. The ends lost 4 bases at V and 0 bases at J; junction bases unmatched: 3. The CDR3 consists of 15 residues. Germline assignment: CDR1 SGHDT and CDR2 YYEEEE. CDR3 nucleotides: TGTGCCAGCAGCCGACTAGCGGAAAGCACAGATACGCAGTATTTT. Protein sequence: CASSRLAESTDTQYF.

This sequence joins TRBV24-1 and TRBJ2-1; 9 nucleotides line up with TRBD2. Germline V lookup: CDR1 KGHDR, CDR2 SFDVKD. The ends lost 3 bases at V and 0 bases at J; junction bases unmatched: 17. This CDR3 is 21 amino acids long. The CDR3 reads CATSDKSPGTSYLSSYNEQFF. The DNA for the CDR3 is TGTGCCACCAGTGATAAAAGTCCGGGGACTAGCTATTTAAGCTCCTACAATGAGCAGTTCTTC.

V gene TRBV7-9 combines with J gene TRBJ2-1; 7 bases are a match to TRBD2. V shed 5 bases, J shed 6 bases, and the junction held 19 bases outside the gene matches. There are 18 residues in the CDR3. Germline lookup yields CDR1 SEHNR and CDR2 FQNEAQ (reference sequence). The DNA for the CDR3 is TGTGCCAGCAGCCCCTCTGAGGGCGGATTGCGGGAGTTCAATGAGCAGTTCTTC. It encodes CASSPSEGGLREFNEQFF. The whole variable domain, remainder taken from reference TRBV7-9 and TRBJ2-1, is DTGVSQNPRHKITKRGQNVTFRCDPISEHNRLYWYRQTLGQGPEFLTYFQNEAQLEKSRLLSDRFSAERPKGSFSTLEIQRTEQGDSAMYLCASSPSEGGLREFNEQFFGPGTRLTVL.

This clone has only a few counts. The V call is TRBV7-9, the J call TRBJ2-1; 9 positions agree with TRBD2. The CDR3 runs 14 residues. V lost 1 base to trimming and J lost 9 bases; unmatched junction nucleotides: 4. From germline, CDR1 is SEHNR and CDR2 FQNEAQ (reference sequence). In nucleotides, the CDR3 is TGTGCCAGCAGCTTAGGGGGACTAGCAGGTGAGCAGTTCTTC. Protein sequence: CASSLGGLAGEQFF.

The V call is TRBV20-1, the J call TRBJ2-7, with TRBD2 as a possible D gene (5 bases). Germline V lookup: CDR1 DFQATT, CDR2 SNEGSKA (reference sequence). This CDR3 has 13 residues. Deletions cut 3 bases from V and 5 bases from J, with 14 bases between. The CDR3 DNA reads TGCAGTGCTAGTGAGGGAGAACCCCACGAGCAGTACTTC. This gives the protein CSASEGEPHEQYF.

The V call is TRBV27, the J call TRBJ2-5, with 11 nucleotides matching TRBD2. The germline V gene encodes CDR1 MNHEY and CDR2 SMNVEV (reference sequence). The CDR3 is made up of 14 amino acids. The V segment lost 7 bases and the J segment 2 bases; nucleotides outside the gene matches: 3. The CDR3 protein is CASKGLAGQETQYF. CDR3 nucleotides: TGTGCCAGCAAAGGACTAGCGGGTCAAGAGACCCAGTACTTC.

The chain joins TRBV9 to TRBJ2-3, with D possibly matching TRBD1 (6 bases). This CDR3 has 14 residues. Germline V lookup: CDR1 SGDLS, CDR2 YYNGEE. The germline V and J ends were trimmed by 4 bases and 0 bases, with 9 bases remaining between them. CDR3 DNA: TGTGCCAGCAGCCGGGACATGAGCACAGATACGCAGTATTTT. Its translation is CASSRDMSTDTQYF.

The chain carries TRBV25-1 and TRBJ2-1, with a possible D match to TRBD2 (7 bases). The length of the CDR3 is 15 residues. The germline CDR1 and CDR2 sequences are MGHDK and SYGVNS. Trimming removed 7 bases from V and 7 bases from J, with 20 bases in between. The CDR3 coding sequence is TGTGCCAGCAAGAATGGGGGGGCAGGGCGAAATGAGCAGTTCTTC. Encoded protein: CASKNGGAGRNEQFF.

V and J are TRBV5-1 and TRBJ2-3, with TRBD2 matching 11 bases. Per germline, CDR1 SGHRS and CDR2 YFSETQ. Trimming took 0 bases from V and 6 from J; bases not matched to a gene: 6. The length of the CDR3 is 16 residues. The DNA for the CDR3 is TGCGCCAGCAGCTTGGTATTAGCGGGAGGGTCGGATACGCAGTATTTT. Its translation: CASSLVLAGGSDTQYF.

The V and J genes are TRBV27 and TRBJ1-6; D not resolved. The germline gives CDR1 MNHEY, CDR2 SMNVEV (reference sequence). Trimming removed 2 bases from V and 0 bases from J, with 8 bases in between. The length of the CDR3 is 16 residues. CDR3 bases: TGTGCCAGCAGTTTAGGGCCAAGCTCCTATAATTCACCCCTCCACTTT. Residues: CASSLGPSSYNSPLHF.

The chain combines TRBV4-3 with TRBJ1-5, with D perhaps matching TRBD1 (6 bases). This CDR3 contains 14 residues. Trimming took 4 bases from V and 5 from J, leaving 12 bases between them. Germline CDR1 and CDR2: LGHNA and YSLEER. The CDR3 sequence: CASSLTRGDQPQHF. The CDR3 nucleotides are TGCGCCAGCAGCCTAACCAGGGGTGATCAGCCCCAGCATTTT.

The V gene is TRBV28, the J gene TRBJ2-5; D not certain. V was clipped by 5 bases and J by 1 base, with 14 bases between them. This CDR3 spans 15 amino acids. Germline V gene data show CDR1 as MDHEN and CDR2 as SYDVKM. The CDR3: CASSPIRQRQETQYF. As DNA, the CDR3 is TGTGCCAGCAGTCCGATCCGACAACGCCAAGAGACCCAGTACTTC.

The J gene is TRBJ1-1, the V gene TRBV28; D ambiguous. The germline CDR1 and CDR2 sequences are MDHEN and SYDVKM. Trimming stripped 1 base from V and 1 base from J, with 4 bases between. The CDR3 length is 13 residues. CDR3 sequence (DNA): TGTGCCAGCAGTTTATTAGCGAACACTGAAGCTTTCTTT. It codes for CASSLLANTEAFF.